This is a list of T cell receptor beta chains from one sample in a study of T cells in Graves' hyperthyroidism and ophthalmopathy. TCRdb re-analysed the multiplex PCR reads in MiXCR, keeping a single row per CDR3 protein. The repertoire holds about 350,000 distinct CDR3 sequences, with approximately 13% as singletons. The sample comprised blood. All receptors derive from a woman in her twenties or thirties with Graves' hyperthyroidism. Each CDR3 is given without its conserved first and last residue. D genes are given only for firm matches. Clone size is given for some rows only: seen once, a few or many times, or a class if the clone is expanded.

V,size,J,D,CDR3
TRBV5-6,.,TRBJ2-5,.,ASSLVQGRVSETQY
TRBV7-3,many,TRBJ2-5,TRBD2,ASSLHLAGGLETQY
TRBV27,many,TRBJ2-1,.,ASSPPGTGTRGEQF
TRBV7-2,few,TRBJ1-2,TRBD1,ASSPAGQSLYGYT
TRBV7-3,few,TRBJ2-6,.,ASSPRPGANVLT
TRBV6-1,.,TRBJ2-7,.,ASSWGPPLQGSYEQY
TRBV2,many,TRBJ2-5,.,ASSEARRETQY
TRBV12-3/TRBV12-4,many,TRBJ2-1,TRBD2,ASSPYRLAGGNEQF
TRBV27,.,TRBJ1-1,.,ASSLWGDNTEAF
TRBV27,.,TRBJ2-7,.,ASSLEGRRPIPYEQY
TRBV4-3,.,TRBJ2-7,TRBD1,ASSRVPGQGNEQY
TRBV24-1,.,TRBJ1-1,.,ATRSQSNTEAF
TRBV4-2,few,TRBJ2-3,TRBD2,ASSQGTSLGLGTDTQY
TRBV29-1,few,TRBJ2-1,TRBD2,SGRGLSSYNEQF
TRBV11-2,many,TRBJ2-5,.,ASSLGQTPETQY
TRBV5-1,few,TRBJ2-7,.,ASSWGDVAGEQY
TRBV12-3/TRBV12-4,.,TRBJ2-4,.,ASSQDTLAKNIQY
TRBV20-1,many,TRBJ2-7,TRBD1,SARDRRQGGLYEQY
TRBV7-2,few,TRBJ2-5,TRBD2,ASSLKLAGGPETQY
TRBV7-2,once,TRBJ1-6,.,ASSLFGGNSPLH
TRBV7-8,.,TRBJ2-1,.,ASSRARNEQF
TRBV16,many,TRBJ1-1,.,ASSQATEAF
TRBV3-1,many,TRBJ2-5,.,ASGGGAMETQY
TRBV29-1,.,TRBJ2-5,.,SAEGKGETQY
TRBV4-3,.,TRBJ2-1,TRBD2,ASSQVGGRAGVEQF
TRBV12-3/TRBV12-4,.,TRBJ2-5,.,ASSFYRRWETQY
TRBV28,many,TRBJ1-1,.,ASSLRAPMNTEAF
TRBV7-3,.,TRBJ1-6,TRBD1,ASSLTGVPWSSPLH
TRBV7-2,many,TRBJ2-1,.,ASSLGAVSSYNEQF
TRBV7-3,few,TRBJ2-3,.,ASSLGLLVTDTQY
TRBV5-1,many,TRBJ2-5,TRBD2,ASGNLAGGPETQY
TRBV7-2,few,TRBJ2-7,.,ASSLPGLPSSYEQY
TRBV6-1,few,TRBJ2-7,.,ASSETLDSYEQY
TRBV5-1,many,TRBJ1-1,TRBD1,ASSRDRGSEAF
TRBV27,few,TRBJ2-1,TRBD2,TSSLRTSSYNEQF
TRBV24-1,many,TRBJ1-2,.,ATKKGPEDGYT
TRBV15,.,TRBJ2-7,TRBD1,ATSRDRQGFNEQY
TRBV2,many,TRBJ1-2,TRBD1,ANNQGASYGYT